These T cell receptor beta chains were read from a single sample in a study of graft-versus-host responses after intestinal transplantation. Assay: immunoSEQ multiplex PCR; the TCRdb copy retains only in-frame clones and omits some. The table lists over 8,500 clones, roughly 26% of them singletons. The sequencing used alloreactive CD8+ T cells from a mixed lymphocyte reaction culture, collected before intestinal transplant. These receptors came from a human patient who received an intestinal transplant. Each CDR3 is given with its conserved first and last residue. A D gene is named only where the DNA matches it firmly. Clone size is shown for a subset of rows, as once, few, many or a class of expanded clone.

TRBJ1-1 | TRBD1 | TRBV7-8 | NA | TGTGCCAGCAGCTTAGGACAGGGGCGGACTGAAGCTTTCTTT | CASSLGQGRTEAFF
TRBJ2-2 | TRBD1 | TRBV19 | NA | TGTGCCAGTATGGGGTTCAGGGGGCTCGGCGGGGAGCTGTTTTTT | CASMGFRGLGGELFF
TRBJ2-1 | TRBD2 | TRBV4-1 | NA | TGCGCCAGCAGCCAAACCGGGGGGGCCGGCAATGAGCAGTTCTTC | CASSQTGGAGNEQFF
TRBJ2-1 | TRBD2 | TRBV4-2 | few | TGTGCCAGCAGCCAACTGGGGCCTAGCGGGGGGCCGACCTACAATGAGCAGTTCTTC | CASSQLGPSGGPTYNEQFF
TRBJ1-2 | NA | TRBV29-1 | NA | TGCAGCGTTGAGGGACAAATCTATGGCTACACCTTC | CSVEGQIYGYTF
TRBJ2-7 | TRBD2 | TRBV4-1 | NA | TGCGCCAGCAGCCGAGCCGGACTAGCCGGGGAGCAGTACTTC | CASSRAGLAGEQYF
TRBJ2-4 | NA | TRBV7-9 | NA | TGTGCCAGCAGCTTAGTTCGCCGTCGGTATGCCAAAAACATTCAGTACTTC | CASSLVRRRYAKNIQYF
TRBJ2-7 | NA | TRBV6-1 | few | TGTGCCAGCAGTGGAGGTCCTACGGGACTGCTCTGGGAGCAGTACTTC | CASSGGPTGLLWEQYF
TRBJ2-1 | TRBD1 | TRBV2 | NA | TGTGCCAGCATGGGACAGGGATCCTACAATGAGCAGTTCTTC | CASMGQGSYNEQFF
TRBJ1-2 | NA | TRBV6-5 | few | TGTGCCAGCAGTTACAGGGGGGGTTTGTATGGCTACACCTTC | CASSYRGGLYGYTF
TRBJ2-5 | NA | TRBV12-5 | NA | TGTGCTAGTGCCGTGGAAGACAAAGAGACCCAGTACTTC | CASAVEDKETQYF
TRBJ2-1 | TRBD2 | TRBV19 | NA | TGTGCCAGTAGCCTAGGGACTAGCGGGGTAAATGAGCAGTTCTTC | CASSLGTSGVNEQFF
TRBJ1-6 | NA | TRBV6-6 | NA | TGTGCCAGCAGTTACTCGACAGACGATAATTCACCCCTCCACTTT | CASSYSTDDNSPLHF
TRBJ2-1 | NA | TRBV2 | NA | TGTGCCAGCAGTCCAGACTCCTACAATGAGCAGTTCTTC | CASSPDSYNEQFF
TRBJ2-7 | NA | TRBV4-1 | medium-sized | TGCGCCAGCAGCCAAGGGGCCATAGGCGAGCAGTACTTC | CASSQGAIGEQYF
TRBJ2-1 | TRBD2 | TRBV5-5 | NA | TGTGCCAGCAGCCATAGCGGGGGGGCCGTCAATGAGCAGTTCTTC | CASSHSGGAVNEQFF
TRBJ2-2 | NA | TRBV27 | few | TGTGCCAGCAGTTTATTACTATCCGGGGAGCTGTTTTTT | CASSLLLSGELFF